What follows are 16 T cell receptor beta chains derived from one specimen sequenced in a study of Graves' ophthalmopathy and Graves' hyperthyroidism. Researchers took RNA transcripts and amplified TCR beta CDR3 regions from them. HTBI primers primed a first-round RT-PCR, and a second-round multiplex PCR followed. TCRdb itself ran the multiplex PCR reads through MiXCR, one entry per CDR3 protein. The sample holds about 1.2 million distinct CDR3 sequences, about two fifths seen once. Input material: peripheral blood or thyroid tissue (not recorded which). The receptor source for this set is an adult man with Graves' hyperthyroidism.

J is TRBJ1-6 and V is TRBV6-6; D uncertain. The CDR3 has 14 amino acids. The V end lost 2 bases, the J end lost 9 bases, and 11 bases lay between the germline ends. The germline gives CDR1 MNHNY, CDR2 SVGAGI (reference sequence). The CDR3 sequence: CASSYRGSGSPLHF. CDR3 nucleotide sequence: TGTGCCAGCAGTTACCGGGGAAGTGGTTCACCCCTCCACTTT.

In its sample, this clonotype was seen many times. The genes are TRBV29-1 and TRBJ2-7; D gene ambiguous. The germline CDR1 and CDR2 sequences are SQVTM and ANQGSEA. The CDR3 covers 14 residues. V shed 3 bases and J shed 0 bases, with 12 bases lying between them. In DNA form, the CDR3 reads TGCAGCGTTGATTCGGTGGGCGCCTCCTACGAGCAGTACTTC. It yields the protein CSVDSVGASYEQYF.

This clonotype occurred a few times. The chain recombines TRBV7-6 with TRBJ2-1; D remains unclear. Between the trimmed V and J ends, which lost 3 bases and 2 bases, there was a span of 14 bases. The CDR3 has 16 amino acids. CDR1 is SGHVS, CDR2 FNYEAQ, per germline. The CDR3 DNA reads as TGTGCCAGCAGCTTTCGCTTAGTGGCTACCTACAATGAGCAGTTCTTC. It is translated as CASSFRLVATYNEQFF.

The chain uses TRBV25-1 and TRBJ1-6; tentatively, D is TRBD1 (6 bases). The V gene lost 5 bases and the J gene lost 7 bases, with 18 bases spanning the gap. Germline CDR1 is MGHDK and CDR2 is SYGVNS. The CDR3 length is 16 residues. The chain's CDR3 is CASSHRQAKRNSPLHF. The CDR3 DNA reads as TGTGCCAGCAGTCACCGACAGGCTAAGCGGAATTCACCCCTCCACTTT.

The rearrangement uses TRBV6-5 and TRBJ1-4; no clear D. The CDR3 length is 17 residues. CDR1 and CDR2 (germline): MNHEY, SVGAGI. Trimming cost V 6 bases and J 0 bases, with 17 bases left between them. The CDR3 nucleotides are TGTGCCAGCAGCATCACCCCAGGACCGGCAACTAATGAAAAACTGTTTTTT. Translation gives CASSITPGPATNEKLFF.

The rearrangement links TRBV30 to TRBJ1-1, with D hard to call. The CDR3 sequence is 13 residues long. Germline CDR1 reads GTSNPN; CDR2 reads SVGIG (reference sequence). V was shortened by 0 bases and J by 3 bases, with 8 bases between the two germline ends. CDR3 sequence (DNA): TGTGCCTGGAGTGTCGGGATGCACACTGAAGCTTTCTTT. Its protein product is CAWSVGMHTEAFF.

The chain carries TRBV7-2 and TRBJ1-5; possibly TRBD1 for D (5 bases). Germline V gene lookup returns CDR1 SGHTA and CDR2 FQGNSA. The germline V and J ends were trimmed by 5 bases and 4 bases, with 15 bases remaining between them. CDR3 length equals 15 residues. CDR3 residues: CASSPGEYGNQPQHF. CDR3 bases: TGTGCCAGCAGCCCGGGGGAGTATGGAAATCAGCCCCAGCATTTT.

Of note for this clonotype: A much bigger clone sits one base away, suggesting this may be a read error. The chain is built from TRBV7-2 and TRBJ1-6; D gene ambiguous. Germline assignment: CDR1 SGHTA and CDR2 FQGNSA. CDR3 length: 12 amino acids. CDR3 region: CARSLDRFPLHF. DNA for the CDR3: TGTGCCAGGAGCTTAGATCGTTTTCCCCTCCACTTT. The whole variable domain, remainder taken from reference TRBV7-2 and TRBJ1-6, is GAGVSQSPSNKVTEKGKDVELRCDPISGHTALYWYRQSLGQGLEFLIYFQGNSAPDKSGLPSDRFSAERTGGSVSTLTIQRTQQEDSAVYLCARSLDRFPLHFGNGTRLTVT.

This clonotype has at least ten counts. V usage is TRBV12-3 or TRBV12-4 and J usage is TRBJ1-6; TRBD1 might be the D (6 bases). Trimming stripped 6 bases from V and 7 bases from J, with 13 bases between. The CDR3 runs to 14 residues. CDR3 nucleotides: TGTGCCAGCAGCCTCACAGGGATCAATTCACCCCTCCACTTT. Protein: CASSLTGINSPLHF.

This chain links TRBV6-4 with TRBJ2-1; no reliable D call. The CDR3 is made up of 13 amino acids. Per the germline V gene, CDR1 is MRHNA and CDR2 is SNTAGT. Between the trimmed V and J ends, which lost 4 bases and 8 bases, there was a span of 12 bases. In DNA, the CDR3 is TGTGCCAGCAGTGGGGTGCTTGGGCATGAGCAGTTCTTC. Translation: CASSGVLGHEQFF.

This chain links TRBV5-1 with TRBJ1-1; D gene unclear. CDR3 length: 13 residues. V was clipped by 8 bases and J by 1 base, with 12 bases between them. The germline CDR1 and CDR2 sequences are SGHRS and YFSETQ. CDR3 amino acids: CASWPYPNTEAFF. The DNA of the CDR3 is TGCGCCAGTTGGCCTTACCCGAACACTGAAGCTTTCTTT.

This clonotype was counted once. This chain uses TRBV28 with TRBJ2-5; 9 bases match TRBD2. J gave up 3 bases and V 6 bases, and 8 bases lay outside the gene matches. Per the germline V gene, CDR1 is MDHEN and CDR2 is SYDVKM. The CDR3 loop spans 15 amino acids. Here the CDR3 DNA reads TGTGCCAGCAGCGGGGCTAGCGGGATGGAAGAGACCCAGTACTTC. This translates into CASSGASGMEETQYF.

The V and J genes are TRBV5-1 and TRBJ1-1; no clear D gene. CDR3 size: 19 residues. Germline lookup yields CDR1 SGHRS and CDR2 YFSETQ. The V end lost 1 base, the J end lost 9 bases, and 31 bases lay between the germline ends. The CDR3: CASSLLTFSRATLRNKAFF. The CDR3 bases are TGCGCCAGCAGCTTGCTGACTTTTTCCCGGGCCACGTTGAGAAACAAAGCTTTCTTT. The full variable domain, rest sourced from reference TRBV5-1 and TRBJ1-1, is KAGVTQTPRYLIKTRGQQVTLSCSPISGHRSVSWYQQTPGQGLQFLFEYFSETQRNKGNFPGRFSGRQFSNSRSEMNVSTLELGDSALYLCASSLLTFSRATLRNKAFFGQGTRLTVV.

Notes on this clonotype: This may be a read error: a much more frequent sequence differs by one nucleotide. This chain links TRBV7-8 with TRBJ2-7; 8 bases fit TRBD1. J was trimmed by 3 bases and V by 5 bases; bases with no gene match: 9. This CDR3 has 15 amino acids. From germline, CDR1 is SGHVS and CDR2 FQNEAQ. The DNA for the CDR3 is TGTGCCAGCAGCGTATGGGACAGGCCTTACTACGAGCAGTACTTC. Its protein is CASSVWDRPYYEQYF.

This chain uses TRBV29-1 with TRBJ1-1, with TRBD1 matching over 8 bases. CDR1 SQVTM and CDR2 ANQGSEA come from the germline V gene. Trimming took 7 bases from V and 1 from J; bases not matched to a gene: 8. The CDR3 is made up of 14 amino acids. CDR3 DNA: TGCAGCGGCACCCGGGACAGGACGAACACTGAAGCTTTCTTT. It specifies CSGTRDRTNTEAFF.

This clonotype was counted ten times or more. This chain connects TRBV7-8 to TRBJ2-7, with 10 nucleotides matching TRBD1. The CDR3 covers 15 residues. Germline V gene data show CDR1 as SGHVS and CDR2 as FQNEAQ. Unmatched junction bases numbered 6, after V lost 5 bases and J lost 2 bases. In DNA form, the CDR3 reads TGTGCCAGCAGCCCTTCCGGGACAGGGGCCTACGAGCAGTACTTC. Translated: CASSPSGTGAYEQYF.